The 14 T cell receptor beta chains reported below all come from one sample, sequenced in a study of blood T cell repertoires in COVID-19. This table comes from immunoSEQ multiplex PCR, and its TCRdb copy is limited to in-frame clones, with some not included. The table records approximately 50,000 clones, approximately 90% of them present only once. Sequenced sample: peripheral blood. The source is a man aged 70-80 years with acute or convalescent COVID-19.

The gene calls are TRBV5-1 and TRBJ1-4; the match to TRBD1 covers 8 bases. The CDR3 is made up of 14 amino acids. CDR1 SGHRS and CDR2 YFSETQ come from the germline V gene. The J segment lost 10 bases and the V segment lost 2 bases, leaving 7 bases of the junction unmatched. CDR3 nucleotides: TGCGCCAGCAGCTTCGGACAGGGAGTGGGAAAACTGTTTTTT. It translates to CASSFGQGVGKLFF.

The V and J genes are TRBV4-3 and TRBJ2-7; 7 bases map to TRBD1. The CDR3 loop spans 14 amino acids. V lost 1 base and J lost 3; bases outside the gene matches: 3. From germline, CDR1 is LGHNA and CDR2 YSLEER. CDR3 sequence: CASSQGRTGYEQYF. The DNA of the CDR3 is TGCGCCAGCAGCCAAGGGAGGACAGGCTACGAGCAGTACTTC.

The rearrangement links TRBV6-6 to TRBJ2-7; TRBD1 matches 8 bases. Germline loops: CDR1 MNHNY, CDR2 SVGAGI (reference sequence). Trimming removed 5 bases from V and 4 bases from J; junction bases left unmatched: 7. This CDR3 has 14 amino acids. CDR3 bases: TGTGCCAGCAGTGACGGACAGGGACAATACGAGCAGTACTTC. It is translated as CASSDGQGQYEQYF.

This chain links TRBV5-4 with TRBJ2-5; TRBD1 might be the D (5 bases). Germline V lookup: CDR1 SGHNT, CDR2 YYREEE (reference sequence). The CDR3 covers 13 residues. Between the trimmed V and J ends, which lost 3 bases and 5 bases, there was a span of 11 bases. The CDR3 sequence is CASSWSQGETQYF. The CDR3 bases are TGTGCCAGCAGCTGGAGTCAGGGCGAGACCCAGTACTTC.

J is TRBJ1-1 and V is TRBV19, with D possibly TRBD1 on 6 matching bases. The CDR3 is 16 amino acids. Germline loops: CDR1 LNHDA, CDR2 SQIVND (reference sequence). V lost 1 base and J lost 1, with 13 bases in between. In nucleotides, the CDR3 is TGTGCCAGTAGTATAGTAGGTACAGGGACGAACACTGAAGCTTTCTTT. This sequence encodes CASSIVGTGTNTEAFF.

The chain employs TRBV7-8 and TRBJ1-3, with D perhaps matching TRBD1 (5 bases). The V and J ends lost 5 bases and 3 bases respectively, with 14 bases between them. Germline V CDR1 and CDR2: SGHVS, FQNEAQ. The CDR3 extends over 15 amino acids. CDR3 DNA sequence: TGTGCCAGCAGCCATAGGAGAAGGGGTGGAAACACCATATATTTT. It encodes CASSHRRRGGNTIYF.

The rearrangement joins TRBV30 to TRBJ1-1; 7 positions agree with TRBD1. CDR3 length: 15 amino acids. The germline CDR1 and CDR2 sequences are GTSNPN and SVGIG (reference sequence). V lost 5 bases to trimming and J lost 4 bases; unmatched junction nucleotides: 13. Written as DNA, the CDR3 is TGTGCCTGGGAGTTACCGGGACAGATGATCACTGAAGCTTTCTTT. Its protein is CAWELPGQMITEAFF. Filled out from reference TRBV30 and TRBJ1-1, the complete variable domain reads SQTIHQWPATLVQPVGSPLSLECTVEGTSNPNLYWYRQAAGRGLQLLFYSVGIGQISSEVPQNLSASRPQDRQFILSSKKLLLSDSGFYLCAWELPGQMITEAFFGQGTRLTVV.

The V call is TRBV6-2 or TRBV6-3, the J call TRBJ1-5, with D uncertain. V lost 6 bases to trimming and J lost 3 bases, with 15 bases between them. The CDR3 is 15 residues long. The germline gives CDR1 MNHEY, CDR2 SVGEGT. DNA of the CDR3: TGTGCCAGCAGCGCCGGCGGTCTGCTCAATCAGCCCCAGCATTTT. Residues: CASSAGGLLNQPQHF.

The chain uses TRBV6-5 and TRBJ1-4; D not certain. Per germline, CDR1 MNHEY and CDR2 SVGAGI. V gave up 6 bases and J gave up 5 bases, with 13 bases separating them. The CDR3 consists of 14 residues. CDR3 loop: CASRSGGGNEKLFF. The CDR3 DNA is TGTGCCAGCAGATCGGGAGGAGGCAATGAAAAACTGTTTTTT.

The chain carries TRBV5-1 and TRBJ1-2, with TRBD1 matching 8 bases. V shed 5 bases, J shed 7 bases, and the junction held 7 bases outside the gene matches. The CDR3 is 13 amino acids. Germline CDR1 and CDR2: SGHRS and YFSETQ. CDR3 loop: CASSSGQGGGYTF. CDR3 coding DNA: TGCGCCAGCAGTTCCGGACAGGGCGGTGGCTACACCTTC.

The chain employs TRBV30 and TRBJ2-7; D is ambiguous. Germline CDR1 is GTSNPN and CDR2 is SVGIG (reference sequence). V was cut by 1 base and J by 2 bases, with 12 bases left in between. The CDR3 sequence is 14 residues long. Here the CDR3 reads CAWSGAGSPYEQYF. The CDR3 DNA follows: TGTGCCTGGAGTGGGGCAGGAAGCCCCTACGAGCAGTACTTC. Full variable domain (outside the CDR3, taken from reference TRBV30 and TRBJ2-7): SQTIHQWPATLVQPVGSPLSLECTVEGTSNPNLYWYRQAAGRGLQLLFYSVGIGQISSEVPQNLSASRPQDRQFILSSKKLLLSDSGFYLCAWSGAGSPYEQYFGPGTRLTVT.

This sequence joins TRBV6-6 and TRBJ2-7; 7 nucleotides match TRBD2. The germline V gene has CDR1 MNHNY and CDR2 SVGAGI (reference sequence). With 5 bases clipped from V and 2 bases from J, the junction kept 6 bases outside the gene matches. The CDR3 runs to 14 residues. The CDR3 here is CASSRSGGTYEQYF. CDR3 DNA sequence: TGTGCCAGCAGTCGCTCGGGGGGTACCTACGAGCAGTACTTC.

The rearrangement uses TRBV30 and TRBJ1-5, with D hard to call. In germline, CDR1 is GTSNPN, CDR2 SVGIG (reference sequence). V was pared by 2 bases and J by 7 bases, with 12 bases between. This CDR3 spans 13 amino acids. CDR3 protein: CAWSREIRQPQHF. CDR3 nucleotide sequence: TGTGCCTGGAGTAGGGAGATACGGCAGCCCCAGCATTTT.

The chain combines TRBV10-3 with TRBJ1-1; D perhaps matches TRBD1 (6 bases). V lost 0 bases and J 1 base, leaving 6 bases between the germline ends. The CDR3 is made up of 14 amino acids. Germline V gene sequence: CDR1 ENHRY, CDR2 SYGVKD. CDR3 protein: CAISESGQNTEAFF. CDR3 DNA: TGTGCCATCAGTGAGTCGGGACAGAACACTGAAGCTTTCTTT.